Presented here are 4 T cell receptor beta chains from one specimen sequenced in a study of human T cells and chemical hapten exposure. Time point defined: pre-sensitization, week 0. As for treatment: therapeutic diphenylcyclopropenone sensitization with weekly scalp DPC. MiXCR was run by TCRdb on the RACE reads, yielding one entry per CDR3 protein. Of around 300,000 distinct CDR3 sequences in the sample, around 5.5% were seen once. This material consisted of whole blood, taken in connection with sensitization to the hapten diphenylcyclopropenone (DPC). These receptors all stem from a woman between 18 and 30 years old with alopecia areata. Some clones in this sample may be carry-over from other donors' samples.

This clonotype showed up many times. This chain connects TRBV20-1 to TRBJ2-1; 10 nucleotides agree with TRBD1. The junction had 13 bases not matched to a gene; V was cut back by 6 bases and J by 8 bases. CDR1 is DFQATT, CDR2 SNEGSKA, per germline (reference sequence). The CDR3 is 15 amino acids. The CDR3 DNA reads as TGCAGTGCGTGGTTAAGGGACAGGGGTGTGGATGAGCAGTTCTTC. The encoded protein is CSAWLRDRGVDEQFF.

This chain uses TRBV12-3 or TRBV12-4 with TRBJ1-1; the D gene is possibly TRBD1 (6 bases). Trimming stripped 2 bases from V and 1 base from J, with 11 bases between. The CDR3 sequence is 15 residues long. The CDR3 bases are TGTGCCAGCAGTTTATGGGGGGCTCCGAACACTGAAGCTTTCTTT. Translating it yields CASSLWGAPNTEAFF.

The V gene is TRBV6-5, the J gene TRBJ1-1; perhaps TRBD1 as D (6 bases). The CDR3 has 16 residues. The germline V and J ends were trimmed by 5 bases and 5 bases, with 21 bases remaining between them. Germline values: CDR1 MNHEY, CDR2 SVGAGI. CDR3 coding DNA: TGTGCCAGCAGTGCCCGCGCAGGGGTTAGGTTGACTGAAGCTTTCTTT. It specifies CASSARAGVRLTEAFF.

A few counts support this clonotype. The chain uses TRBV18 and TRBJ2-1; 10 bases align to TRBD1. V was pared by 2 bases and J by 5 bases, with 0 bases of the junction left unmatched. This CDR3 region has 14 residues. From germline, CDR1 is KGHSH and CDR2 LQKENI. The CDR3 loop reads CASSPDRGHNEQFF. CDR3 sequence (DNA): TGTGCCAGCTCACCAGACAGGGGGCACAATGAGCAGTTCTTC.